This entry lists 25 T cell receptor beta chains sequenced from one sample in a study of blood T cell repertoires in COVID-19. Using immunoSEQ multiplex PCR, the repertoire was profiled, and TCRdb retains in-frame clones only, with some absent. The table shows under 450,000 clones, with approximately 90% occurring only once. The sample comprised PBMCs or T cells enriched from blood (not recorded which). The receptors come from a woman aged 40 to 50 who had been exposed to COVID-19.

CDR3 amino acids: CSVAPRTSTGGHYGYTF. The CDR3 nucleotides are TGCAGCGTTGCCCCCCGGACTTCGACAGGGGGCCACTATGGCTACACCTTC. V is TRBV29-1 and J is TRBJ1-2; TRBD1 agrees at 10 bases. Germline V gene data show CDR1 as SQVTM and CDR2 as ANQGSEA. The CDR3 covers 17 residues. The J segment lost 3 bases and the V segment lost 4 bases, leaving 14 bases of the junction unmatched.

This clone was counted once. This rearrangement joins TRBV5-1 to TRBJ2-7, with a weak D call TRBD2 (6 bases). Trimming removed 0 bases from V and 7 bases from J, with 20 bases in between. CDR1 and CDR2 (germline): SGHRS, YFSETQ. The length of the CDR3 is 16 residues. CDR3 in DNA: TGCGCCAGCAGCTTGGTGGGAGGAGGCGCCCAATGGGAGCAGTACTTC. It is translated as CASSLVGGGAQWEQYF.

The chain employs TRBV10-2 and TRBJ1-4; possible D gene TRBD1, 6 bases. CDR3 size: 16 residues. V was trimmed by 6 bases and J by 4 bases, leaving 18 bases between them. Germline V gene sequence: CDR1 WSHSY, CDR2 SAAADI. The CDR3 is CASSLTLQGINEKLFF. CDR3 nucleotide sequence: TGCGCCAGCAGCCTTACCCTACAGGGTATTAATGAAAAACTGTTTTTT.

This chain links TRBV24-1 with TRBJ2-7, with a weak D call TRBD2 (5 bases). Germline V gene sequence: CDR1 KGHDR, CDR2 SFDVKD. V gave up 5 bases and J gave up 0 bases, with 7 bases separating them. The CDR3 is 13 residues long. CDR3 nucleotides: TGTGCCACCAGTGGACGGGGCTCCTACGAGCAGTACTTC. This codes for CATSGRGSYEQYF.

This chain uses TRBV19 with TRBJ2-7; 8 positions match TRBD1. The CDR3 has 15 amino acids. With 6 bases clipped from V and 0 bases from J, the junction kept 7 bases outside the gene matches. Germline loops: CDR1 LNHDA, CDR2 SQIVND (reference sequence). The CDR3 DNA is TGTGCCAGTAGCACCGGGACAGGCTTCTCCTACGAGCAGTACTTC. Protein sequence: CASSTGTGFSYEQYF.

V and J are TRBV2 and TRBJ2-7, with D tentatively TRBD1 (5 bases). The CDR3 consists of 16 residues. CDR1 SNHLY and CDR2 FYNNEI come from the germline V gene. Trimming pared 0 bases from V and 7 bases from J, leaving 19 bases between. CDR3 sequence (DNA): TGTGCCAGCAGTGAAGCGAGCCAGGGCAGGGTAGAGGAGCAGTACTTC. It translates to CASSEASQGRVEEQYF.

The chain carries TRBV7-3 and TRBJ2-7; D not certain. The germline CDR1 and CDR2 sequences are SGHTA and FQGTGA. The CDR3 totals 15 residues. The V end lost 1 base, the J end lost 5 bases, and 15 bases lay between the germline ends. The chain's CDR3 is CASSLSSGRHHEQYF. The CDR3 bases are TGTGCCAGCAGCTTAAGTTCTGGCAGGCACCACGAGCAGTACTTC.

The CDR3 sequence: CASSLRGQGAIVSYEQYF. CDR3 coding DNA: TGTGCCAGCAGCTTAAGGGGACAGGGGGCGATTGTCTCCTACGAGCAGTACTTC. The V and J genes are TRBV11-2 and TRBJ2-7; 12 bases map to TRBD1. This CDR3 is 18 amino acids long. V lost 2 bases to trimming and J lost 0 bases; unmatched junction nucleotides: 8. In germline, CDR1 is SGHAT, CDR2 FQNNGV.

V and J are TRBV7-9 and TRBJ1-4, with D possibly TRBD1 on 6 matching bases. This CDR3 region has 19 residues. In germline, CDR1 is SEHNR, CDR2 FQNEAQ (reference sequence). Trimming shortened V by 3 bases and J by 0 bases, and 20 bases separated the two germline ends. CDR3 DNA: TGTGCCAGCAGCTTCAAAGTGTCCCGGGACACTACAACTAATGAAAAACTGTTTTTT. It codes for CASSFKVSRDTTTNEKLFF.

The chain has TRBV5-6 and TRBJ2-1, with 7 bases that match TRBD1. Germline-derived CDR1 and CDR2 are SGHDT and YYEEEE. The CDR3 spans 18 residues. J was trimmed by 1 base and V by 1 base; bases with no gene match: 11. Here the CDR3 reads CASSLPLDRAKSYNEQFF. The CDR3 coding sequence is TGTGCCAGCAGCTTGCCCTTAGACAGGGCAAAGTCCTACAATGAGCAGTTCTTC. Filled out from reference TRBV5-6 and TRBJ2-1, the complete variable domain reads DAGVTQSPTHLIKTRGQQVTLRCSPKSGHDTVSWYQQALGQGPQFIFQYYEEEERQRGNFPDRFSGHQFPNYSSELNVNALLLGDSALYLCASSLPLDRAKSYNEQFFGPGTRLTVL.

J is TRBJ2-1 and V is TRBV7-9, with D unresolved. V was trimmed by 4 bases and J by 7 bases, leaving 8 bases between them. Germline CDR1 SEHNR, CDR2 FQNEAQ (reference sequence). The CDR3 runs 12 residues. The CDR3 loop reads CASSSLSNEQFF. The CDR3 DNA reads TGTGCCAGCAGCTCCTTGAGTAATGAGCAGTTCTTC.

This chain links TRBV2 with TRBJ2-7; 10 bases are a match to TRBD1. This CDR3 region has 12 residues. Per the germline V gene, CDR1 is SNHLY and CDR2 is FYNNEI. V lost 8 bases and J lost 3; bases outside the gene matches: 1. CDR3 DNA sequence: TGTGCCAGCCGGACAGGGGGCTACGAGCAGTACTTC. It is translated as CASRTGGYEQYF.

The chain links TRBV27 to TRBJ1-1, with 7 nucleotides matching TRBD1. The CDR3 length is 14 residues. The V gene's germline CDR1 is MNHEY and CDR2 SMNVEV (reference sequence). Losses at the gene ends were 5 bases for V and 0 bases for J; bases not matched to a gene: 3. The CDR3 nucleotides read TGTGCCAGCAGTGCCGGGACAGTGAACACTGAAGCTTTCTTT. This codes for CASSAGTVNTEAFF.

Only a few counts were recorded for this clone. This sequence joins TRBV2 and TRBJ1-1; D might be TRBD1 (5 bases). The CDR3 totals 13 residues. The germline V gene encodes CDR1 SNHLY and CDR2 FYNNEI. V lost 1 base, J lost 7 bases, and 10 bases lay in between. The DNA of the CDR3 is TGTGCCAGCAGTGAAGGATGGGGGGATGAAGCTTTCTTT. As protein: CASSEGWGDEAFF.

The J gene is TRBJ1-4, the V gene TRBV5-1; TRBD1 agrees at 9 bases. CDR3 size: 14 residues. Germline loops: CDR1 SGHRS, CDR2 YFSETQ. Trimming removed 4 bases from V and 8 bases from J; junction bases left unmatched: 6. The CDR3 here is CASSPGTGQEKLFF. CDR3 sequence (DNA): TGCGCCAGCAGCCCCGGGACAGGGCAGGAAAAACTGTTTTTT.

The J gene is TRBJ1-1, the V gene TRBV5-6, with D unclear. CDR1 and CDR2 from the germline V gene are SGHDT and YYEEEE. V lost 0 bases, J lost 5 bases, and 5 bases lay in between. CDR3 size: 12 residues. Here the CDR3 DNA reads TGTGCCAGCAGCTTGGACAGTACTGAAGCTTTCTTT. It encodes CASSLDSTEAFF.

CDR3 bases: TGTGCCAGCAGCGGTAGCGGGAGGGCCGGACTCTACAATGAGCAGTTCTTC. Translating gives CASSGSGRAGLYNEQFF. The chain employs TRBV9 and TRBJ2-1; 11 positions agree with TRBD2. Germline V CDR1 and CDR2: SGDLS, YYNGEE. The V gene end was trimmed by 3 bases and the J gene end by 3 bases; junction bases not matched to a gene: 8. This CDR3 is 17 amino acids long. Variable domain in full (rest from reference TRBV9 and TRBJ2-1): DSGVTQTPKHLITATGQRVTLRCSPRSGDLSVYWYQQSLDQGLQFLIQYYNGEERAKGNILERFSAQQFPDLHSELNLSSLELGDSALYFCASSGSGRAGLYNEQFFGPGTRLTVL.

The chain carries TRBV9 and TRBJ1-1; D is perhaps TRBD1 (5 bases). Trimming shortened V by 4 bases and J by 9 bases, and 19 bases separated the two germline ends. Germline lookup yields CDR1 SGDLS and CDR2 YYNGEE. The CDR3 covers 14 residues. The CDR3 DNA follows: TGTGCCAGCAGCCCCGGAAGGGGTTGGGGTAAAGCTTTCTTT. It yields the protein CASSPGRGWGKAFF.

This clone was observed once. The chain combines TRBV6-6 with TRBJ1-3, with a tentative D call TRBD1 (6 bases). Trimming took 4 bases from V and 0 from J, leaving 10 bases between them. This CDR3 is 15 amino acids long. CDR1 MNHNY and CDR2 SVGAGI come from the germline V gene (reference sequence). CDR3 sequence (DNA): TGTGCCAGCAGTTCCACAGGGAGCTCTGGAAACACCATATATTTT. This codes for CASSSTGSSGNTIYF.

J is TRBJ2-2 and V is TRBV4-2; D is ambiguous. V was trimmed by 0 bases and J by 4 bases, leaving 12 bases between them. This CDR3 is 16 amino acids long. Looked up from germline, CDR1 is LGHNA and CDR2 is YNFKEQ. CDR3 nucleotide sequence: TGTGCCAGCAGCCAAGAAAGAGAGGAGCCCACCGGGGAGCTGTTTTTT. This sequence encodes CASSQEREEPTGELFF.

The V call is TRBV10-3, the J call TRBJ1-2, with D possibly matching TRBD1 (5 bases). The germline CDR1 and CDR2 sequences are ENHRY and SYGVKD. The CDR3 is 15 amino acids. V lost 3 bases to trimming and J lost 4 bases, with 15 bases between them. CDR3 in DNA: TGTGCCATCAGTGATGTCGGGGGATCGGGCTATGGCTACACCTTC. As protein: CAISDVGGSGYGYTF.

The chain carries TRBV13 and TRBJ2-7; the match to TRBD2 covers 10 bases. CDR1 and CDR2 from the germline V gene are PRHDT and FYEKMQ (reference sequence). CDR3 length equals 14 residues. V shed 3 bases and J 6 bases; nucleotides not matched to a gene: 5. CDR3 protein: CASSLGLAFGEQYF. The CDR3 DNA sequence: TGTGCCAGCAGCTTGGGACTAGCGTTTGGCGAGCAGTACTTC.

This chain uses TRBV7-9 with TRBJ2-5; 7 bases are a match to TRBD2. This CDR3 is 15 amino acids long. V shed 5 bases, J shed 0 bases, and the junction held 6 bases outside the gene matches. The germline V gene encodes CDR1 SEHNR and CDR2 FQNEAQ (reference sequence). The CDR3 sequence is CASSPSLAYQETQYF. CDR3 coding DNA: TGTGCCAGCAGCCCATCACTAGCGTACCAAGAGACCCAGTACTTC. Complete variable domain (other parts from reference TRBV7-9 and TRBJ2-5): DTGVSQNPRHKITKRGQNVTFRCDPISEHNRLYWYRQTLGQGPEFLTYFQNEAQLEKSRLLSDRFSAERPKGSFSTLEIQRTEQGDSAMYLCASSPSLAYQETQYFGPGTRLLVL.

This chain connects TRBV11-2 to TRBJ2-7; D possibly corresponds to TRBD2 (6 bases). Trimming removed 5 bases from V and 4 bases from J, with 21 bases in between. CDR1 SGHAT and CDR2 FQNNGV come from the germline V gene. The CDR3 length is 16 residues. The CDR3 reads CASSANFIGGSYEQYF. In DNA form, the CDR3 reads TGTGCCAGCAGCGCAAACTTCATCGGGGGAAGTTACGAGCAGTACTTC.

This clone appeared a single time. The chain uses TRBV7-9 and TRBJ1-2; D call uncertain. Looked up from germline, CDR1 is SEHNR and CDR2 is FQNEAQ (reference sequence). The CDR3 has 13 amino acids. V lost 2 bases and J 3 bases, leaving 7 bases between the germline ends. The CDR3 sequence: CASSLWADYGYTF. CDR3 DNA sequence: TGTGCCAGCAGCTTATGGGCAGACTATGGCTACACCTTC.